Presented here are 31 T cell receptor beta chains from one specimen sequenced in a study of blood T cell repertoires in COVID-19. The method was immunoSEQ multiplex PCR; TCRdb's version includes in-frame clones alone and lacks a portion of them. The data hold some 96,000 clones, with around four fifths observed a single time. Sequenced sample: peripheral blood. The origin of the receptors is a man in his 70s with active or convalescent COVID-19.

The chain has TRBV9 and TRBJ2-5; D gene ambiguous. CDR1 is SGDLS and CDR2 is YYNGEE in the germline V gene. V shed 0 bases and J shed 5 bases, with 8 bases lying between them. The CDR3 extends over 13 amino acids. The CDR3 reads CASSVAEAETQYF. DNA for the CDR3: TGTGCCAGCAGCGTAGCTGAGGCGGAGACCCAGTACTTC.

This chain connects TRBV4-3 to TRBJ1-2, with 11 bases lining up with TRBD1. The ends lost 2 bases at V and 2 bases at J; junction bases unmatched: 7. The CDR3 is 17 amino acids. Germline assignment: CDR1 LGHNA and CDR2 YSLEER. The CDR3 sequence: CASSQPSGTGGNYGYTF. CDR3 sequence (DNA): TGCGCCAGCAGCCAACCTTCCGGGACAGGGGGGAACTATGGCTACACCTTC.

This clone was counted once. The rearrangement links TRBV21-1 to TRBJ2-7; the DNA was not used to check the table's D call, TRBD2. TRBV21-1 is annotated as a pseudogene. This CDR3 region has 14 residues. The CDR3 DNA sequence: TGTGCCAGCAGGCCCGGGACTAGCGGGAACGAGCAGTACTTC. Translated: CASRPGTSGNEQYF.

CDR3: CASSMGVNTGELFF. The CDR3 nucleotides are TGTGCCAGTAGTATGGGAGTGAACACCGGGGAGCTGTTTTTT. This chain connects TRBV19 to TRBJ2-2; a weak D match, TRBD2 (5 bases). Per the germline V gene, CDR1 is LNHDA and CDR2 is SQIVND (reference sequence). The CDR3 loop spans 14 amino acids. Trimming took off 3 bases at V and 1 base at J, with 6 bases between the two ends.

The rearrangement uses TRBV30 and TRBJ1-1; no definite D call. V was shortened by 8 bases and J by 0 bases, with 13 bases between the two germline ends. The germline CDR1 and CDR2 sequences are GTSNPN and SVGIG (reference sequence). The CDR3 length is 13 residues. DNA for the CDR3: TGTGCCCACTCTCGGGGAATGAACACTGAAGCTTTCTTT. This translates into CAHSRGMNTEAFF.

The chain recombines TRBV2 with TRBJ1-1, with TRBD1 matching over 7 bases. The germline V gene has CDR1 SNHLY and CDR2 FYNNEI. The CDR3 runs 14 residues. V lost 7 bases and J lost 1; bases outside the gene matches: 6. CDR3 coding DNA: TGTGCCAGCAACGACAGGGAACCGAACACTGAAGCTTTCTTT. Residues: CASNDREPNTEAFF. Full variable domain (rest looked up from reference TRBV2 and TRBJ1-1): EPEVTQTPSHQVTQMGQEVILRCVPISNHLYFYWYRQILGQKVEFLVSFYNNEISEKSEIFDDQFSVERPDGSNFTLKIRSTKLEDSAMYFCASNDREPNTEAFFGQGTRLTVV.

Comments on this clone: Given a far larger clone just one base away, this is likely a sequencing read error. The chain has TRBV5-5 and TRBJ2-3; the match to TRBD2 covers 8 bases. Looked up from germline, CDR1 is SGHKS and CDR2 is YYEKEE (reference sequence). V trimming: 1 base; J trimming: 2 bases; junction bases outside the gene matches: 12. The CDR3 covers 18 residues. This CDR3 reads CASSLTGGALTLTDTQYF. DNA of the CDR3: TGTGCCAGCAGCTTGACGGGGGGGGCTCTCACTCTCACAGATACGCAGTATTTT.

This clone was seen just once. The V call is TRBV25-1, the J call TRBJ2-3, with 8 bases lining up with TRBD1. V lost 4 bases, J lost 5 bases, and 14 bases stayed unmatched. Germline loops: CDR1 MGHDK, CDR2 SYGVNS. CDR3 length equals 17 residues. The CDR3 reads CASSGRGQGASGDTQYF. The CDR3 nucleotides read TGTGCCAGCAGTGGCCGCGGGCAGGGGGCGTCGGGAGATACGCAGTATTTT.

V and J are TRBV30 and TRBJ2-2; 10 nucleotides line up with TRBD1. Trimming removed 4 bases from V and 4 bases from J; junction bases left unmatched: 3. The CDR3 length is 14 residues. Germline-derived CDR1 and CDR2 are GTSNPN and SVGIG (reference sequence). CDR3 DNA: TGTGCCTGGAAAGGGACAGGGGCCACCGGGGAGCTGTTTTTT. Protein: CAWKGTGATGELFF.

J is TRBJ2-5 and V is TRBV3-1 (or the pseudogene TRBV3-2), with D unclear. Germline V gene lookup returns CDR1 LGHDT and CDR2 YNNKEL (reference sequence). The CDR3 sequence is 12 residues long. V lost 2 bases to trimming and J lost 5 bases, with 6 bases between them. As DNA, the CDR3 is TGTGCCAGCAGCCAATTCGGGGAGACCCAGTACTTC. Translated: CASSQFGETQYF.

V gene TRBV24-1 combines with J gene TRBJ2-5; 7 bases agree with TRBD2. CDR3 length: 17 amino acids. Germline CDR1 KGHDR, CDR2 SFDVKD. V lost 1 base to trimming and J lost 0 bases; unmatched junction nucleotides: 7. DNA for the CDR3: TGTGCCACCAGTGATTTCCCCGGGGAGGGGAACCAAGAGACCCAGTACTTC. Amino acid sequence: CATSDFPGEGNQETQYF.

This clone occurred once. The same CDR3 is also encoded by other DNA sequences in this sample. The chain carries TRBV5-1 and TRBJ1-1; perhaps TRBD1 as D (5 bases). Germline V lookup: CDR1 SGHRS, CDR2 YFSETQ. There are 15 residues in the CDR3. Trimming removed 0 bases at V and 0 bases at J, with 9 bases between. The chain's CDR3 is CASSLAGGVNTEAFF. CDR3 nucleotides: TGCGCCAGCAGCTTGGCCGGGGGGGTGAACACTGAAGCTTTCTTT.

The chain combines TRBV24-1 with TRBJ2-5; TRBD1 agrees at 9 bases. J was trimmed by 5 bases and V by 9 bases; bases with no gene match: 3. Germline-derived CDR1 and CDR2 are KGHDR and SFDVKD. The CDR3 extends over 12 amino acids. Written as DNA, the CDR3 is TGTGCCACCTCGACAGGGGGGGAGACCCAGTACTTC. Translation: CATSTGGETQYF.

The chain employs TRBV5-6 and TRBJ1-1, with D tentatively TRBD1 (5 bases). There are 17 residues in the CDR3. V shed 2 bases and J shed 0 bases, with 17 bases lying between them. CDR1 is SGHDT and CDR2 is YYEEEE in the germline V gene. The CDR3 bases are TGTGCCAGCAGCTTCTTTCGGCAGGGAAACGTGAACACTGAAGCTTTCTTT. Translating it yields CASSFFRQGNVNTEAFF. Combining the CDR3 with reference TRBV5-6 and TRBJ1-1 gives the whole variable domain DAGVTQSPTHLIKTRGQQVTLRCSPKSGHDTVSWYQQALGQGPQFIFQYYEEEERQRGNFPDRFSGHQFPNYSSELNVNALLLGDSALYLCASSFFRQGNVNTEAFFGQGTRLTVV.

The rearrangement links TRBV18 to TRBJ2-5; D perhaps matches TRBD1 (5 bases). V gave up 1 base and J gave up 4 bases, with 19 bases separating them. The CDR3 loop spans 17 amino acids. Germline V gives CDR1 KGHSH, CDR2 LQKENI. CDR3 in amino acids: CASSPLIVDRRGETQYF. The CDR3 DNA reads as TGTGCCAGCTCACCACTTATCGTCGACAGAAGAGGAGAGACCCAGTACTTC.

This sequence joins TRBV3-1 (or the pseudogene TRBV3-2) and TRBJ2-1; 10 bases align to TRBD2. V trimming: 4 bases; J trimming: 7 bases; junction bases outside the gene matches: 10. Germline loops: CDR1 LGHDT, CDR2 YNNKEL (reference sequence). The CDR3 totals 16 residues. This CDR3 is CASSPMSGGAANEQFF. The CDR3 DNA reads as TGTGCCAGCAGCCCAATGAGCGGGGGGGCTGCAAATGAGCAGTTCTTC.

DNA for the CDR3: TGTGCCAGCAGCCAAGAATGGCAGGGGGTTCAGCCCCAGCATTTT. Amino acids: CASSQEWQGVQPQHF. The V and J genes are TRBV4-2 and TRBJ1-5, with 7 nucleotides matching TRBD1. Germline CDR1 is LGHNA and CDR2 is YNFKEQ. V was clipped by 0 bases and J by 6 bases; unmatched bases: 5. The CDR3 contains 15 residues.

This clone was seen a handful of times. The chain carries TRBV12-3 or TRBV12-4 and TRBJ1-1; D uncertain. The CDR3 length is 12 residues. Trimming took off 4 bases at V and 4 bases at J, with 7 bases between the two ends. CDR3 coding DNA: TGTGCCAGCAGTTATGCCAGCACTGAAGCTTTCTTT. Protein: CASSYASTEAFF.

V gene TRBV5-1 combines with J gene TRBJ2-5, with no clear D. This CDR3 has 14 residues. From germline, CDR1 is SGHRS and CDR2 YFSETQ. V was pared by 0 bases and J by 4 bases, with 10 bases between. The CDR3 DNA sequence: TGCGCCAGCAGCTTGGCCCAGGTTGGAGAGACCCAGTACTTC. Translating it yields CASSLAQVGETQYF.

The chain couples TRBV7-8 to TRBJ2-7; 9 bases are shared with TRBD1. The V gene end was trimmed by 5 bases and the J gene end by 5 bases; junction bases not matched to a gene: 13. Germline V gene data show CDR1 as SGHVS and CDR2 as FQNEAQ. There are 16 residues in the CDR3. The CDR3 nucleotides are TGTGCCAGCAGCCCGACAGATCTACAGGGGGCCAACGAGCAGTACTTC. Translating gives CASSPTDLQGANEQYF.

This rearrangement joins TRBV18 to TRBJ1-2; 7 bases match TRBD1. The length of the CDR3 is 14 residues. Germline V gives CDR1 KGHSH, CDR2 LQKENI. V was clipped by 3 bases and J by 0 bases; unmatched bases: 1. CDR3 bases: TGTGCCAGCTCACCGGACAGGACTAACTATGGCTACACCTTC. Amino acids: CASSPDRTNYGYTF.

The chain carries TRBV9 and TRBJ1-5; D gene ambiguous. This CDR3 is built from 15 residues. V was clipped by 0 bases and J by 0 bases, with 7 bases between them. Germline loops: CDR1 SGDLS, CDR2 YYNGEE. CDR3 in DNA: TGTGCCAGCAGCGTAGGCGCGTATAGCAATCAGCCCCAGCATTTT. It codes for CASSVGAYSNQPQHF.

This clone was picked up a small number of times. This chain uses TRBV19 with TRBJ1-2; 7 bases are a match to TRBD1. CDR3 length: 17 residues. In germline, CDR1 is LNHDA, CDR2 SQIVND (reference sequence). V shed 7 bases and J 4 bases; nucleotides not matched to a gene: 18. CDR3 nucleotides: TGTGCCAGTACCCAAGAGGCCGGGACAGTGAGTTCCTATGGCTACACCTTC. Its translation: CASTQEAGTVSSYGYTF.

The chain recombines TRBV12-3 or TRBV12-4 with TRBJ2-7; the D gene is possibly TRBD1 (6 bases). The CDR3 covers 13 residues. The ends were cut back, 5 bases at V and 4 bases at J, with 12 bases in the middle. The CDR3 loop is CASSPSDSYEQYF. The CDR3 region has the DNA TGTGCCAGCAGTCCCTCGGACAGTTACGAGCAGTACTTC.

V and J are TRBV3-1 (or the pseudogene TRBV3-2) and TRBJ2-2, with 8 bases identical to TRBD2. The CDR3 is made up of 16 amino acids. The junction had 10 bases not matched to a gene; V was cut back by 4 bases and J by 6 bases. Germline lookup yields CDR1 LGHDT and CDR2 YNNKEL (reference sequence). DNA for the CDR3: TGTGCCAGCAGCCCTAAGCGGGAGATTTTGGCCGGGGAGCTGTTTTTT. Amino acids: CASSPKREILAGELFF.

This chain joins TRBV7-9 and TRBJ2-5, with 9 positions matching TRBD2. CDR3 length: 15 amino acids. Germline loops: CDR1 SEHNR, CDR2 FQNEAQ (reference sequence). V trimming: 1 base; J trimming: 5 bases; junction bases outside the gene matches: 5. The CDR3 sequence is CASSLEGLALETQYF. In DNA form, the CDR3 reads TGTGCCAGCAGCTTAGAGGGACTAGCTTTGGAGACCCAGTACTTC.

The chain combines TRBV19 with TRBJ1-6; D is perhaps TRBD1 (6 bases). This CDR3 has 14 amino acids. Deletions cut 4 bases from V and 11 bases from J, with 15 bases between. Germline V gene sequence: CDR1 LNHDA, CDR2 SQIVND (reference sequence). Written as DNA, the CDR3 is TGTGCCAGTAGTAATCGGGACATACACCCACCCCTCCACTTT. Protein sequence: CASSNRDIHPPLHF. The variable domain in full, with the rest retrieved from reference TRBV19 and TRBJ1-6, is DGGITQSPKYLFRKEGQNVTLSCEQNLNHDAMYWYRQDPGQGLRLIYYSQIVNDFQKGDIAEGYSVSREKKESFPLTVTSAQKNPTAFYLCASSNRDIHPPLHFGNGTRLTVT.

This chain connects TRBV7-9 to TRBJ1-2; D might be TRBD1 (5 bases). This CDR3 has 12 amino acids. The V end was cut by 5 bases, the J end by 8 bases, with 12 bases between. Per the germline V gene, CDR1 is SEHNR and CDR2 is FQNEAQ (reference sequence). The chain's CDR3 is CASSTRVLGYTF. The DNA of the CDR3 is TGTGCCAGCAGCACCAGGGTATTAGGCTACACCTTC.

V gene TRBV11-1 combines with J gene TRBJ2-1; TRBD2 agrees at 9 bases. CDR1 is SGHAT and CDR2 is FQDESV in the germline V gene (reference sequence). The CDR3 is 14 amino acids. V lost 6 bases, J lost 5 bases, and 5 bases stayed unmatched. The CDR3 sequence: CASRPSGNHNEQFF. Here the CDR3 DNA reads TGTGCCAGCAGGCCTAGCGGGAACCACAATGAGCAGTTCTTC.

This clone was picked up a small number of times. The chain recombines TRBV29-1 with TRBJ2-3, with 8 bases identical to TRBD1. The germline V gene encodes CDR1 SQVTM and CDR2 ANQGSEA. This CDR3 comprises 16 residues. The V and J ends lost 2 bases and 5 bases, in that order; junction bases with no gene match: 12. The CDR3 loop reads CSVEWGTTGEEDTQYF. The CDR3 DNA sequence: TGCAGCGTTGAATGGGGGACGACAGGGGAGGAAGATACGCAGTATTTT.

This clone has just one count. The rearrangement joins TRBV6-6 to TRBJ2-7; 9 bases align to TRBD2. The CDR3 totals 14 residues. Germline V gene lookup returns CDR1 MNHNY and CDR2 SVGAGI (reference sequence). Trimming took 5 bases from V and 2 from J; bases not matched to a gene: 4. The CDR3 region is CASSPLAGTYEQYF. CDR3 sequence (DNA): TGTGCCAGCAGTCCTCTAGCGGGGACCTACGAGCAGTACTTC.